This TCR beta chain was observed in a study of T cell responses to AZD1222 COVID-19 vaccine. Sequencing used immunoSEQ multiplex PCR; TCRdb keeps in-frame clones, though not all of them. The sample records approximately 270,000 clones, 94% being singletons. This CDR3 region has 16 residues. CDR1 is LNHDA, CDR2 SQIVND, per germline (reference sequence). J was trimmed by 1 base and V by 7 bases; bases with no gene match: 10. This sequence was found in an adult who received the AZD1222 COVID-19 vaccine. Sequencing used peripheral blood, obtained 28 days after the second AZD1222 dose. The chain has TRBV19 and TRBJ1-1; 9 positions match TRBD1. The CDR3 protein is CASKRTGDRRNTEAFF. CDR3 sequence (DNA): TGTGCCAGTAAGAGGACAGGGGATCGTAGGAACACTGAAGCTTTCTTT. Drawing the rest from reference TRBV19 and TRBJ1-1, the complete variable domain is DGGITQSPKYLFRKEGQNVTLSCEQNLNHDAMYWYRQDPGQGLRLIYYSQIVNDFQKGDIAEGYSVSREKKESFPLTVTSAQKNPTAFYLCASKRTGDRRNTEAFFGQGTRLTVV.